This TCR beta chain was sequenced in a study of blood T cell repertoires in COVID-19. Whole-study context: Material from acute and convalescent COVID-19 was sourced from the United States, Italy and Spain. T cells, B-cell-depleted T cells, or PBMCs provided the cDNA or gDNA that served as material.

Per the original methods: Reference gene primer amplification gave nucleated cell count estimates. Using immunoSEQ multiplex PCR, the repertoire was profiled, and TCRdb retains in-frame clones only, with some absent. V and J calls and clone size are given by that table; D and trimming were obtained from the DNA. In the table there are around 110,000 clones, approximately 78% of which are singletons. The CDR3 is made up of 14 amino acids. Germline V lookup: CDR1 SGHRS, CDR2 YFSETQ. The J segment lost 6 bases and the V segment lost 4 bases, leaving 9 bases of the junction unmatched. Sequencing was performed on peripheral blood. The receptor was derived from a man aged 65 to 79 with acute or convalescent COVID-19. The rearrangement uses TRBV5-1 and TRBJ1-2; 7 positions agree with TRBD1. The CDR3 sequence is CASSGGQDGNGYTF. For the CDR3, the DNA is TGCGCCAGCAGCGGAGGACAGGACGGGAATGGCTACACCTTC.